The subject of this entry is one T cell receptor beta chain. The germline V gene has CDR1 SGHVS and CDR2 FQNEAQ. This CDR3 has 14 residues. V lost 4 bases and J lost 8; bases outside the gene matches: 5. The data were obtained in a study of cytomegalovirus exposure and HLA in healthy donors. Libraries were prepared by immunoSEQ multiplex PCR; TCRdb keeps only in-frame clonotypes and omits some of them. The data show 210,000 or so clones, 88% seen once. The material sequenced was PBMCs. The V and J genes are TRBV7-8 and TRBJ2-1; 10 nucleotides agree with TRBD2. The TCR sequence derives from a woman aged 18-29 years in good health and CMV-seronegative. DNA of the CDR3: TGTGCCAGCAGCTCCCCTAGCGGGGGTGATGAGCAGTTCTTC. Encoded protein: CASSSPSGGDEQFF.